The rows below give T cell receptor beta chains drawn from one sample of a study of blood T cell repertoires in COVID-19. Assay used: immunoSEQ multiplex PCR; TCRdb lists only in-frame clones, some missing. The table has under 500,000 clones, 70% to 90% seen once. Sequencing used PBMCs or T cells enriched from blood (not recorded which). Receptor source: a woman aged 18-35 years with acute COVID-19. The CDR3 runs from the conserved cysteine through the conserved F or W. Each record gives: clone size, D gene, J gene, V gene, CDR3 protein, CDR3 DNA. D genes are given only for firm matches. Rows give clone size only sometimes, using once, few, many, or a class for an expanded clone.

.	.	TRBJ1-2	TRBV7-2	CASSLVPGNYGYTF	TGTGCCAGCAGCTTAGTTCCGGGGAACTATGGCTACACCTTC
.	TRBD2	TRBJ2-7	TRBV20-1	CSASTIAGGSSYEQYF	TGCAGTGCTAGTACAATAGCGGGAGGGAGCTCCTACGAGCAGTACTTC
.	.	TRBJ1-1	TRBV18	CASSPAGQETEAFF	TGTGCCAGCTCACCGGCGGGGCAGGAGACTGAAGCTTTCTTT
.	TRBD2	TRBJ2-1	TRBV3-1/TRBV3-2	CASSQDLAGVSHNEQFF	TGTGCCAGCAGCCAAGATCTAGCGGGAGTTTCCCACAATGAGCAGTTCTTC
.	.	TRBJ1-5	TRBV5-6	CASRGHPSPQHF	TGTGCCAGCAGGGGACACCCCTCGCCCCAGCATTTT
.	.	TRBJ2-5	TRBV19	CASSRGDRQETQYF	TGTGCCAGTAGTAGGGGGGACCGGCAAGAGACCCAGTACTTC
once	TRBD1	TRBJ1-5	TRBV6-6	CASSRDAGGINNQPQHF	TGTGCCAGCAGCCGAGATGCAGGGGGAATTAACAATCAGCCCCAGCATTTT
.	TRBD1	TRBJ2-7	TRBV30	CAWSVLTGVNEQYF	TGTGCCTGGAGTGTTTTGACAGGGGTCAACGAGCAGTACTTC
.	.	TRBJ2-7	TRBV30	CAWNRQSSYEQYF	TGTGCCTGGAATAGACAGAGTTCCTACGAGCAGTACTTC
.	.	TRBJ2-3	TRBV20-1	CSAANSDTQYF	TGCAGTGCTGCCAACTCAGATACGCAGTATTTT
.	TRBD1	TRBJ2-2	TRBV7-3	CASSQTGQGATGELFF	TGTGCCAGCAGCCAGACAGGACAGGGAGCCACCGGGGAGCTGTTTTTT